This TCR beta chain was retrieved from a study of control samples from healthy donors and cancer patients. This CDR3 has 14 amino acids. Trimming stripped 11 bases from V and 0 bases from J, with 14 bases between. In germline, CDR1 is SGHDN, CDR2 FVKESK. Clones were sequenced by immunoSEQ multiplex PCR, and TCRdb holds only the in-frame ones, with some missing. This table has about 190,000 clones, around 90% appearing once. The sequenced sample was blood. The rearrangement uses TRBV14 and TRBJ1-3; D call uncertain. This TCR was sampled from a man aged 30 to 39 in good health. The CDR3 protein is CASRRTASGNTIYF. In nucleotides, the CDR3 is TGTGCCTCTAGAAGGACGGCCTCTGGAAACACCATATATTTT.